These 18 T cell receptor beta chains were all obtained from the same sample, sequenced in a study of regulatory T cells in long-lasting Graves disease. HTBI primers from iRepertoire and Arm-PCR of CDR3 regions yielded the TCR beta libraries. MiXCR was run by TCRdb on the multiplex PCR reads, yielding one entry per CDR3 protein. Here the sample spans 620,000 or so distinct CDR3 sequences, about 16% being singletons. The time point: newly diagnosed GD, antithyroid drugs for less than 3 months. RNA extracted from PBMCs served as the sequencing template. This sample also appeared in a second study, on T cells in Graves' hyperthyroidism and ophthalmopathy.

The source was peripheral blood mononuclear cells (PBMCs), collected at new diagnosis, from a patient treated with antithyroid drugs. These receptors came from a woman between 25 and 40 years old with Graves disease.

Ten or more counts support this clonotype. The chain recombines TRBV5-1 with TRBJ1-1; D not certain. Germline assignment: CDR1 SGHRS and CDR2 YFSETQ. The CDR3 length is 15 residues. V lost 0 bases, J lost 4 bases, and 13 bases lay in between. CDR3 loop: CASSLGHRDLTEAFF. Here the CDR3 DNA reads TGCGCCAGCAGCTTGGGCCATAGGGATCTCACTGAAGCTTTCTTT.

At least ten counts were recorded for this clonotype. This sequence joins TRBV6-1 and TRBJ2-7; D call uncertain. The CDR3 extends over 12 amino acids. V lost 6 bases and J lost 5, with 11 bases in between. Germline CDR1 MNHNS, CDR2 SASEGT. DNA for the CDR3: TGTGCCAGCAGCTCACAGTTCCACGAGCAGTACTTC. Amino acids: CASSSQFHEQYF.

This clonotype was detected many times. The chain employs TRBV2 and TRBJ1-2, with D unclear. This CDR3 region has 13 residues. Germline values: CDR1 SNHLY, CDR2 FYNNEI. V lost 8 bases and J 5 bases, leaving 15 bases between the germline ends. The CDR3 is CASVGNVGYGYTF. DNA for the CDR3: TGTGCCAGCGTTGGGAACGTGGGGTATGGCTACACCTTC.

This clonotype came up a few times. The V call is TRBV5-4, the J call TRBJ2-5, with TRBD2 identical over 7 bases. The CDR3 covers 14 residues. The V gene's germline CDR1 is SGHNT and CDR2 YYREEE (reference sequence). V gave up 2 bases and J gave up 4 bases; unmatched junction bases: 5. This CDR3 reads CASSLRREGETQYF. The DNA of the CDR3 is TGTGCCAGCAGCTTACGCAGGGAGGGAGAGACCCAGTACTTC.

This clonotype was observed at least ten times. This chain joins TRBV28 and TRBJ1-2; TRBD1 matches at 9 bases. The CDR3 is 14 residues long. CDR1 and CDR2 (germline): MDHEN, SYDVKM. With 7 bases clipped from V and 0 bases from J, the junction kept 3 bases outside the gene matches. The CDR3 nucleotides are TGTGCCAGCATGAGACAGGGGGCTAACTATGGCTACACCTTC. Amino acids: CASMRQGANYGYTF.

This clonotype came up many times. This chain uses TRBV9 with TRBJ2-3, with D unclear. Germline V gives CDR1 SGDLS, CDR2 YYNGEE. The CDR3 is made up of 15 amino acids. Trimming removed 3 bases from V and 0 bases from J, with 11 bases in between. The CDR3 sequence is CASSADAHSTDTQYF. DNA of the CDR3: TGTGCCAGCAGCGCCGATGCCCATAGCACAGATACGCAGTATTTT.

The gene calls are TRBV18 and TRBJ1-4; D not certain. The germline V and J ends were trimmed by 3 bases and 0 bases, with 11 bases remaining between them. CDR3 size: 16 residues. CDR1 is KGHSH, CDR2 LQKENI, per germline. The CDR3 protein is CASSPQWGATNEKLFF. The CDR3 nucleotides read TGTGCCAGCTCACCCCAGTGGGGTGCAACTAATGAAAAACTGTTTTTT.

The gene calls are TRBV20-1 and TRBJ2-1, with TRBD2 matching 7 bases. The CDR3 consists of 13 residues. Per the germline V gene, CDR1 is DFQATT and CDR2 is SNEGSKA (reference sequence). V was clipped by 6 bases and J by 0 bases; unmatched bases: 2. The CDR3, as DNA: TGCAGTGCGGCGGGGGACTCCTACAATGAGCAGTTCTTC. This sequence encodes CSAAGDSYNEQFF.

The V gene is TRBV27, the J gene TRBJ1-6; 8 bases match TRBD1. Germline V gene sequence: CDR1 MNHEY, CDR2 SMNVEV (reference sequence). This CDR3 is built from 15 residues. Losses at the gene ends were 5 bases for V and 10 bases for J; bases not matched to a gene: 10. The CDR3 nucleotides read TGTGCCAGCAGTCCAGGGGGCTTAGTTGGCTCACCCCTCCACTTT. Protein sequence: CASSPGGLVGSPLHF.

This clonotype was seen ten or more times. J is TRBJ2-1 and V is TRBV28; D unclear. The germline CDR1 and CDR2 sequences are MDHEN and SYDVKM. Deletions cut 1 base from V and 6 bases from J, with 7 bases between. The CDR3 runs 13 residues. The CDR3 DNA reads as TGTGCCAGCAGTTTATTCGGCGGCAATGAGCAGTTCTTC. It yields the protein CASSLFGGNEQFF. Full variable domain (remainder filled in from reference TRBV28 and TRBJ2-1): DVKVTQSSRYLVKRTGEKVFLECVQDMDHENMFWYRQDPGLGLRLIYFSYDVKMKEKGDIPEGYSVSREKKERFSLILESASTNQTSMYLCASSLFGGNEQFFGPGTRLTVL.

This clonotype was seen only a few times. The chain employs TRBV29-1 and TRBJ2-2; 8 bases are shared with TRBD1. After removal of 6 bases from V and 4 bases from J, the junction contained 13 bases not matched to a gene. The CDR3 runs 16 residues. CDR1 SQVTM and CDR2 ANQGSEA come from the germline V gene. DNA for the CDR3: TGCAGCGTAACGGGCCCAGGGGGCGTTTCCACCGGGGAGCTGTTTTTT. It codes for CSVTGPGGVSTGELFF.

CDR3 sequence: CASSVGTSGNEQFF. CDR3 nucleotides: TGTGCCAGCAGCGTCGGGACTAGCGGCAATGAGCAGTTCTTC. The rearrangement joins TRBV9 to TRBJ2-1; 11 positions match TRBD2. V was pared by 2 bases and J by 6 bases, with 1 base of the junction left unmatched. CDR1 SGDLS and CDR2 YYNGEE come from the germline V gene. The length of the CDR3 is 14 residues.

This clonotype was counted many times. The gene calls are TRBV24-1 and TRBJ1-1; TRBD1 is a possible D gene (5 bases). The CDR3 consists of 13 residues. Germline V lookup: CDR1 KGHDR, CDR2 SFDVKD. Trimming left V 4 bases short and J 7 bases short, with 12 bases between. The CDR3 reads CATSEQGRSEAFF. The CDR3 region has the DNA TGTGCCACCAGTGAGCAGGGAAGGAGTGAAGCTTTCTTT.

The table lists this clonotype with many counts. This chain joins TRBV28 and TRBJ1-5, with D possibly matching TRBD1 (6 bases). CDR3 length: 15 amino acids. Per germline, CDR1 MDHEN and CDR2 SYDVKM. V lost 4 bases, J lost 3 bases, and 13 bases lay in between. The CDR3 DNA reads TGTGCCAGCAGTTCTACAGGGACGCCCAATCAGCCCCAGCATTTT. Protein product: CASSSTGTPNQPQHF. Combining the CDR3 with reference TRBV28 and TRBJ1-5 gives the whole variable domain DVKVTQSSRYLVKRTGEKVFLECVQDMDHENMFWYRQDPGLGLRLIYFSYDVKMKEKGDIPEGYSVSREKKERFSLILESASTNQTSMYLCASSSTGTPNQPQHFGDGTRLSIL.

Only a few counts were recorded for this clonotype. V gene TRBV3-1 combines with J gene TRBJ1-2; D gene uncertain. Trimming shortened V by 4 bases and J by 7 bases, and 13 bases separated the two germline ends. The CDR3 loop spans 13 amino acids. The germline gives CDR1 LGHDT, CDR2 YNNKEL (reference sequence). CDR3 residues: CASSPEVGGGYTF. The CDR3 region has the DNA TGTGCCAGCAGCCCCGAAGTCGGCGGTGGCTACACCTTC.

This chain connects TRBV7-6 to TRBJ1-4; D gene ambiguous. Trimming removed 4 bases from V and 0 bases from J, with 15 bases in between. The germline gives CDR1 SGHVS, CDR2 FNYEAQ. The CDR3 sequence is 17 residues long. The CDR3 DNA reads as TGTGCCAGCAGCTCAACTCCGGGCGGAGCAACTAATGAAAAACTGTTTTTT. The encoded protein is CASSSTPGGATNEKLFF.

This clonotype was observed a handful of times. Here the CDR3 DNA reads TGTGCCATCAGCGGGGGGGCCGGCCTTCAAGAGACCCAGTACTTC. This encodes CAISGGAGLQETQYF. The chain links TRBV10-3 to TRBJ2-5, with 8 bases aligning to TRBD2. Germline CDR1 reads ENHRY; CDR2 reads SYGVKD. CDR3 length: 15 residues. The ends lost 6 bases at V and 2 bases at J; junction bases unmatched: 8.

For the CDR3, the DNA is TGTGCCTGGAGCTCTGGCGGGAGCTCTTCCGAGCAGTACTTC. Encoded protein: CAWSSGGSSSEQYF. V and J are TRBV30 and TRBJ2-7; 7 bases match TRBD2. The CDR3 runs to 14 residues. The germline CDR1 and CDR2 sequences are GTSNPN and SVGIG (reference sequence). Germline trimming cut 3 bases from V and 6 bases from J; bases unmatched to any gene: 11.